This paragraph covers one TCR beta chain sequence. This clone occurred once. Its antigen specificity is not known. No base qualities exist here, and no much larger clone lies one base off it. Library construction relied on the immunoSEQ multiplex PCR assay. TCRdb's version of the immuneACCESS table is confined to in-frame rearrangements and falls short of the full clone set. An unresolved V gene accounts for under half of the shortfall where checked; the remainder is of unknown origin. The table for this sample lists 12,000 or so clones; 77% of them were counted only once. Of the sample, 0.75% to 1% falls within the top ten clones. At the junction V is shortened by 1 base and J by 0 bases; bases outside the gene matches: 7. For CDR1 and CDR2, the germline V gene lists SGHTA and FQGNSA. The CDR3 covers 17 residues, taking in both the cysteine and the phenylalanine. Only CDR3 DNA is held: 51 bases, read in frame from base 1.

This sample is part of a study of chemoradiotherapy in HPV16-positive cancers (dated by TCRdb to about 2022). Turning to the overall study: Functional T-cell assays on cells from a couple of HPV16-positive patients defined candidate HPV-specific T-cell clones and common TCR motifs. The study asked whether T-cell immunity against the HPV oncoproteins E6 and E7 changes during chemoradiotherapy and whether it affects survival. The candidate HPV-specific TCRs and motifs were subsequently tracked in TCR repertoires obtained from fewer than 95 patients with HPV-related cancers.

Beyond this particular receptor, the publication reports: The functional definition of HPV-specific T cells was derived from only a couple of HPV16-positive patients, and the survival association was reported for HPV16-positive patients. Expansion of candidate HPV-specific clones and E7-related TCR motifs was observed in the tumor microenvironment during treatment, whereas no such expansion was observed for non-HPV-specific T cells. In HPV16-positive patients, expansion of HPV-responsive T cells during chemoradiotherapy was associated with improved recurrence-free survival.

Repertoires were sampled repeatedly over the course of chemoradiotherapy, so clonal expansion could be followed in the tumor microenvironment. The source is a human donor with HPV-associated anogenital cancer. This receptor chain uses TRBV7-2 and TRBJ2-3, and 7 bases in between align with TRBD2. This specimen was taken from a patient who underwent chemoradiotherapy. The DNA sequence is as follows: TGTGCCAGCAGCTTAGGGGACTACCCTTTCAGCACAGATACGCAGTATTTT. Its translation is CASSLGDYPFSTDTQYF.